Listed below are T cell receptor beta chains from one sample, sequenced in a study of blood T cell repertoires in COVID-19. The data were produced by immunoSEQ multiplex PCR, yet TCRdb's version contains in-frame clones alone and is incomplete. The sample shows almost 200,000 clones, roughly 90% of them seen only once. Sequencing used PBMCs or T cells enriched from blood (not recorded which). Receptor source: a woman aged 18 to 35 who had recovered from COVID-19. The CDR3 runs from the conserved cysteine through the conserved F or W. Fields, in order: CDR3 protein, CDR3 DNA, V gene, clone size, D gene, J gene, CDR3 length. A D gene is named only where the DNA matches it firmly. Clone size, where shown, is once, few, many, or a class for clones that have expanded.

CASKGQNEKLFF TGTGCCAGCAAGGGACAGAATGAAAAACTGTTTTTT TRBV6-5 . TRBD1 TRBJ1-4 12
CASSQEVGGPEAFF TGCGCCAGCAGCCAAGAGGTTGGAGGGCCTGAAGCTTTCTTT TRBV4-1 . . TRBJ1-1 14
CASSQAPSGGEYNEQFF TGTGCCAGCAGCCAAGCGCCTAGCGGGGGGGAGTACAATGAGCAGTTCTTC TRBV3-1/TRBV3-2 . TRBD2 TRBJ2-1 17
CASLQETQYF TGTGCCAGCCTCCAAGAGACCCAGTACTTC TRBV6-5 . . TRBJ2-5 10
CAWSVTLNEKLFF TGTGCCTGGAGTGTAACACTAAATGAAAAACTGTTTTTT TRBV30 . . TRBJ1-4 13
CASSIAYSSNEKLFF TGTGCCAGTAGTATAGCCTACAGCTCGAATGAAAAACTGTTTTTT TRBV19 few . TRBJ1-4 15
CASSETGTNTEAFF TGTGCCAGTAGTGAGACAGGGACGAACACTGAAGCTTTCTTT TRBV19 . TRBD1 TRBJ1-1 14
CASSLGLAGTDTQYF TGTGCCAGCAGCTTGGGACTAGCGGGCACAGATACGCAGTATTTT TRBV5-4 . TRBD2 TRBJ2-3 15
CASSPYQGLGTEAFF TGTGCCAGCAGTCCGTATCAGGGTTTGGGCACTGAAGCTTTCTTT TRBV27 . . TRBJ1-1 15
CASSTSGGAPSTDTQYF TGTGCCAGCAGCACTAGCGGGGGGGCCCCTAGCACAGATACGCAGTATTTT TRBV11-2 . TRBD2 TRBJ2-3 17
CASSYGTSISEQYF TGTGCCAGCAGTTACGGGACTAGCATCAGCGAGCAGTACTTC TRBV6-5 . TRBD2 TRBJ2-7 14
CSVRPGTSTDTQYF TGCAGCGTGAGGCCGGGTACTAGCACAGATACGCAGTATTTT TRBV29-1 . . TRBJ2-3 14
CASGGGARSRELFF TGTGCCAGCGGAGGGGGGGCGCGGTCACGGGAGCTGTTTTTT TRBV2 . . TRBJ2-2 14
CASIPEGQGIYQPQHF TGTGCCAGCATCCCGGAAGGACAGGGTATATATCAGCCCCAGCATTTT TRBV28 . TRBD1 TRBJ1-5 16
CATTLAGALSYEQYF TGTGCCACCACTCTAGCGGGGGCCCTCTCCTACGAGCAGTACTTC TRBV6-5 . TRBD2 TRBJ2-7 15
CASSQTRDRQETQYF TGTGCCAGCAGCCAGACCCGGGACAGACAAGAGACCCAGTACTTC TRBV6-6 . TRBD1 TRBJ2-5 15
CASSPSRDRGYEQYF TGTGCCAGCAGCCCAAGCCGGGACAGGGGCTACGAGCAGTACTTC TRBV21-1 . . TRBJ2-7 15
CASSETDRAGQPQHF TGTGCCAGCAGTGAAACGGACAGGGCAGGGCAGCCCCAGCATTTT TRBV2 . TRBD1 TRBJ1-5 15
CASSLSGAGANVLTF TGTGCCAGCAGCCTTAGCGGGGCTGGGGCCAACGTCCTGACTTTC TRBV27 . TRBD2 TRBJ2-6 15
CASSVWTSGNNEQFF TGTGCCAGCAGCGTTTGGACTAGCGGGAACAATGAGCAGTTCTTC TRBV9 . TRBD2 TRBJ2-1 15
CASSLTGWGRAQYF TGTGCCAGCAGTTTGACAGGGTGGGGTCGGGCCCAGTACTTC TRBV28 . TRBD1 TRBJ2-5 14
CASSSRGFYGYTF TGTGCCAGCAGCTCCCGCGGTTTCTATGGCTACACCTTC TRBV28 . . TRBJ1-2 13
CASSSYYEQYF TGTGCCAGCAGCTCCTACTACGAGCAGTACTTC TRBV7-9 few . TRBJ2-7 11
CAISAAHKNTEAFF TGTGCCATCAGCGCGGCCCACAAGAACACTGAAGCTTTCTTT TRBV10-3 few . TRBJ1-1 14
CASSFDGEADTEAFF TGTGCCAGCAGCTTTGACGGGGAAGCGGACACTGAAGCTTTCTTT TRBV5-4 once . TRBJ1-1 15
CASRGPGQGHQPQHF TGTGCCAGCAGGGGACCGGGACAGGGCCATCAGCCCCAGCATTTT TRBV28 once TRBD1 TRBJ1-5 15
CSLRGDKRDTQYF TGCAGCCTCCGTGGAGACAAGCGGGATACGCAGTATTTT TRBV29-1 . . TRBJ2-3 13
CASSLLPGPSYEQYF TGCGCCAGCAGCTTGCTCCCTGGGCCCTCCTACGAGCAGTACTTC TRBV5-1 . . TRBJ2-7 15
CASSYSLTSGETQYF TGTGCCAGCAGTTACTCACTGACTAGCGGGGAGACCCAGTACTTC TRBV6-2/TRBV6-3 . TRBD2 TRBJ2-5 15
CASSEFRGGTDTQYF TGTGCCAGCAGTGAGTTCCGGGGAGGGACAGATACGCAGTATTTT TRBV6-1 few TRBD2 TRBJ2-3 15
CASSVTGTGGSRAFF TGTGCCAGCAGCGTAACAGGGACAGGGGGCTCTCGAGCTTTCTTT TRBV9 . TRBD1 TRBJ1-1 15
CSVGQSNQPQHF TGCAGCGTTGGTCAGAGCAATCAGCCCCAGCATTTT TRBV29-1 . . TRBJ1-5 12
CASSLDPTGLWDEQYF TGTGCCAGCAGCTTGGACCCTACAGGGTTATGGGACGAGCAGTACTTC TRBV5-6 . . TRBJ2-7 16
CASSFTGVREKLFF TGTGCCAGCAGTTTCACAGGAGTTCGGGAAAAACTGTTTTTT TRBV6-2/TRBV6-3 . . TRBJ1-4 14
CASSVDKGAGNTIYF TGTGCCAGCAGCGTAGATAAGGGGGCAGGAAACACCATATATTTT TRBV9 . TRBD1 TRBJ1-3 15
CASSPEPLTSGGTDTQYF TGCGCCAGCAGCCCCGAACCCCTGACTAGCGGGGGAACAGATACGCAGTATTTT TRBV4-1 . TRBD2 TRBJ2-3 18
CASSRVGTANEKLFF TGTGCCAGCTCCCGCGTCGGCACAGCTAATGAAAAACTGTTTTTT TRBV18 . . TRBJ1-4 15
CASSVLAGAGDEQFF TGTGCCAGCAGCGTATTAGCGGGGGCGGGGGATGAGCAGTTCTTC TRBV9 . TRBD2 TRBJ2-1 15
CASSAGQSSYNEQFF TGTGCCAGCAGCGCCGGACAATCCTCCTACAATGAGCAGTTCTTC TRBV9 . . TRBJ2-1 15
CASSPTREEQYF TGTGCCAGCAGCCCCACTCGGGAAGAGCAGTACTTC TRBV7-9 . . TRBJ2-7 12
CASRETGISYEQYF TGTGCCAGCAGGGAAACAGGCATCTCCTACGAGCAGTACTTC TRBV2 . . TRBJ2-7 14
CASKQGVDSPLHF TGTGCCAGCAAGCAGGGCGTTGATTCACCCCTCCACTTT TRBV6-5 . . TRBJ1-6 13
CASSLRELRTNTGELFF TGTGCCAGCAGCCTCCGGGAACTTAGAACGAACACCGGGGAGCTGTTTTTT TRBV4-2 . . TRBJ2-2 17